This TCR beta chain was identified in a study of blood T cell repertoires in COVID-19. At the level of the study: PBMCs, B-cell-depleted T cells, or T cells were the source of the cDNA or gDNA that made up the material.

Clones were read by immunoSEQ multiplex PCR, and TCRdb kept only the in-frame ones, dropping some. The data show 70,000 to 95,000 clones, with under 90% seen just once and about 1.6% held by the top ten. CDR1 MNHEY and CDR2 SVGAGI come from the germline V gene. Deletions cut 5 bases from V and 0 bases from J, with 10 bases between. The CDR3 extends over 15 amino acids. This receptor was obtained from a human donor with active COVID-19. The donor label of this sample is uncertain. The sequenced sample was peripheral blood. This sequence joins TRBV6-5 and TRBJ1-4; D is undetermined. The DNA of the CDR3 is TGTGCCAGCAGTACCCAGGCAGCAACTAATGAAAAACTGTTTTTT. Its protein product is CASSTQAATNEKLFF.